The source of this TCR beta chain is a study of blood T cells in healthy people across ages. Notes on this clonotype: Its antigen is unidentified.

The length of the CDR3 is 15 residues. CDR1 is SEHNR and CDR2 is FQNEAQ in the germline V gene (reference sequence). Trimming removed 1 base at V and 5 bases at J, with 14 bases between. A second PCR, run for about 7 to 11 cycles, used a sample-barcoded 5' primer plus a J-beta primer mix. From the 5' RACE reads, TCRdb called clonotypes with MiXCR, one entry per CDR3 protein. This sample has about 640,000 distinct CDR3 sequences, with roughly three fifths found just once. Study conclusions and caveats: Estimates drawn from one million T cells were deemed to understate diversity.

This TCR was recovered from a man in his 60s in good health. The specimen was blood. The chain carries TRBV7-9 and TRBJ2-5; the D gene is possibly TRBD2 (6 bases). The CDR3 coding sequence is TGTGCCAGCAGCTTAGGGGGGAGGTGGATGGAGACCCAGTACTTC. Residues: CASSLGGRWMETQYF.